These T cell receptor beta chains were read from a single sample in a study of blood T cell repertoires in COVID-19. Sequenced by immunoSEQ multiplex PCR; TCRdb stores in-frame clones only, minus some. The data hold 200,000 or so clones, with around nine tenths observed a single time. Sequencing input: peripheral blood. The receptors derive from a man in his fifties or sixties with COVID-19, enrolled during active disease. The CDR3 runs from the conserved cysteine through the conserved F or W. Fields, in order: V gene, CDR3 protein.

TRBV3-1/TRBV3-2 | CASSQAGSYNEQFF
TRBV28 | CASSLILADGELFF
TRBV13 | CASSFQPGLMYF
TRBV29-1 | CSVEAGYNTEAFF
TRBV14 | CASSLPGLVFYNEQFF
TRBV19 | CASSIVGGVTDTQYF
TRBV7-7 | CASSPGLGQGMAEQYF
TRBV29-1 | CSVDSRVSGYTF
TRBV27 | CASSDRGLNEQYF
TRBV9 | CASSKPGGRTYGYTF
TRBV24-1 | CATSDSDRTYGYTF
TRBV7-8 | CASSPTRTDTQYF
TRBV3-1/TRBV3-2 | CASSQDQGRHDTQYF
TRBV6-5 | CASRQGPYEQYF
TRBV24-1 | CATSVTADETQYF
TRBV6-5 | CASSYGTGGFGYTF